The present T cell receptor beta chain was sequenced within a study of T cell changes during pregnancy in multiple sclerosis. Generated by immunoSEQ multiplex PCR, the TCRdb table keeps only in-frame clones and is missing some. The sample includes around 66,000 clones, roughly 89% seen only once; the top ten take about 2.2%. The CDR3 totals 15 residues. Germline assignment: CDR1 LNHDA and CDR2 SQIVND (reference sequence). V shed 6 bases and J shed 9 bases, with 21 bases lying between them. The sequence was obtained from a female donor in good health, enrolled as a control in a pregnancy study. The sequencing here drew on peripheral blood, taken in the third trimester of pregnancy. The chain joins TRBV19 to TRBJ2-1, with a weak D call TRBD1 (6 bases). CDR3 protein: CASSPTPGQIFEQFF. The DNA for the CDR3 is TGTGCCAGTAGCCCGACCCCGGGACAAATATTTGAGCAGTTCTTC.